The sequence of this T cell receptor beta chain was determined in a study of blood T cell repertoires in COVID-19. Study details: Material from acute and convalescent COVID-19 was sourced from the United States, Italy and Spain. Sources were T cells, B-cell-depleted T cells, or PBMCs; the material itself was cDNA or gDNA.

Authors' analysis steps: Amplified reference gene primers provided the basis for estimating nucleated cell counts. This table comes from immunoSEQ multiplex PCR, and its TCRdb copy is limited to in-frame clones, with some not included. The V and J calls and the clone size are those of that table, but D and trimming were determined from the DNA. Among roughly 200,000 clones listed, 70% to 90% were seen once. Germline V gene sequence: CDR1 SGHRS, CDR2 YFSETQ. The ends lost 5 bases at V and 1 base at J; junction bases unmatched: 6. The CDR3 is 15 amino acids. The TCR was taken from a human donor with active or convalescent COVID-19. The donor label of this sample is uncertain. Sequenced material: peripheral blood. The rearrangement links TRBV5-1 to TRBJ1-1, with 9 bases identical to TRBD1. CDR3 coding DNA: TGCGCCAGCAGTGGGGGACAGGGTCGGAACACTGAAGCTTTCTTT. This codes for CASSGGQGRNTEAFF. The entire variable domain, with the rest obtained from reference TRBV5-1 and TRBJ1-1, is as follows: KAGVTQTPRYLIKTRGQQVTLSCSPISGHRSVSWYQQTPGQGLQFLFEYFSETQRNKGNFPGRFSGRQFSNSRSEMNVSTLELGDSALYLCASSGGQGRNTEAFFGQGTRLTVV.